This TCR beta chain was obtained from a study of T-cell reconstitution after alpha-beta-depleted transplantation in children. Unique molecular identifiers were built into the TCRbeta library. A single record per CDR3 protein comes from TCRdb applying MiXCR to the PCR reads. In the table there are hundreds of thousands of distinct CDR3 sequences, around 14% of which are singletons. CDR1 and CDR2 from the germline V gene are SEHNR and FQNEAQ (reference sequence). The CDR3 is made up of 17 amino acids. V shed 6 bases and J shed 0 bases, with 15 bases lying between them. The sequenced sample was PBMCs, obtained before TCRalphabeta/CD19-depleted stem cell transplant. This receptor was identified in a girl aged 2 to 9 with congenital amegakaryocytic thrombocytopenia, due to receive a stem cell transplant. The genes are TRBV7-9 and TRBJ2-6; D unresolved. In nucleotides, the CDR3 is TGTGCCAGCAGTCGCTCCGGTGCCAGCTCTGGGGCCAACGTCCTGACTTTC. This sequence encodes CASSRSGASSGANVLTF.